The clone carrying this T cell receptor (beta chain) has just a few counts. No antigen is known for it. CDR3 size: 13 residues. The germline V gene has CDR1 SQVTM and CDR2 ANQGSEA. The ends lost 2 bases at V and 4 bases at J; junction bases unmatched: 5. cDNA libraries of TCR beta carried unique molecular identifiers. TCRdb processed the PCR reads anew with MiXCR; each CDR3 protein has one entry. The sample lists some 890,000 distinct CDR3 sequences; 53% were seen once. The sample originates from a study of post-analysis software for immune sequencing data. Notes on the study in general: Those with multiple sclerosis, the patient group, showed significantly lower normalized Chao1 diversity than controls. By F measure, strong co-clustering occurred among samples prepared in the same batch. TRBV5-6, TRBV5-1 and TRBV20-1 belonged to a set of roughly five TRBV segments that were more frequent in patients than controls.

This sequence was found in a girl aged 10-17 years with multiple sclerosis. The sample taken for sequencing was blood. The rearrangement uses TRBV29-1 and TRBJ2-7; 7 nucleotides line up with TRBD2. CDR3 protein: CSVEMAGAYEQYF. The CDR3 nucleotides read TGCAGCGTTGAAATGGCGGGAGCTTACGAGCAGTACTTC.